Here is one T cell receptor beta chain with its context. The count of this clone is one. Its antigen remains unidentified. Per-base qualities were not stored, and no clone one base away is much larger. Measured from the cysteine to the phenylalanine, the CDR3 is 14 residues long. The only DNA kept is the CDR3, 42 bases in frame from the first base. After removal of 1 base from V and 6 bases from J, the junction retains 4 bases not matched to a gene. CDR1 and CDR2 are read off the germline V gene as MGHRA and YSYEKL. Interpreted using the paper, the time point label stands for: around 4 weeks on oral tofacitinib. Per the publication, the treatment or condition label means: oral pan-JAK inhibitor, 5-10 mg twice daily. Lesional scalp punch biopsies and peripheral blood were collected from alopecia areata patients. After PBMCs were isolated by density centrifugation and stained for CD3, CD4 and CD8, a FACSAria was used to sort CD4+ and CD8+ T cells.

These data are taken from a study of CD8+ T cells in alopecia areata (dated 2018 in TCRdb). Background on the whole study: The treated patients took part in an open-label pilot trial in which moderate-to-severe alopecia areata was treated with oral tofacitinib at 5 to 10 mg twice daily. To study T cell clonal expansion in alopecia areata, the researchers applied high-throughput TCRbeta sequencing to both the C3H/HeJ mouse model and human patients. Scalp tissue and sorted CD4+ and CD8+ peripheral blood T cells from patchy and totalis/universalis alopecia areata patients and from healthy controls were covered by human TCRbeta sequencing. Scalp clonality was compared across normal scalp (n=4), patchy alopecia areata scalp (n=8), and alopecia totalis/universalis scalp (n=8). Biopsies were taken from tofacitinib-treated patients at baseline and again at 4 and 24 weeks into treatment, and several of those patients also had a later scalp biopsy. RNA was obtained with the PAXgene miRNA kit for fixed scalp, the miRNeasy kit for PBMCs, and the RNeasy kit for mouse skin. Patients received tofacitinib for 6 to 18 months and were then followed off drug for 6 months to check for delayed response and recurrence. For the treated patients, the SALT score, which quantifies what percentage of scalp surface area is affected, served as the measure of disease severity. TCRbeta CDR3 regions were amplified by immunoSEQ multiplex PCR with 35 Vbeta forward and 13 Jbeta reverse primers. What the work shows at the level of the full study, not this receptor alone: During tofacitinib treatment, many expanded lesional clones stuck around in both scalp and blood, and this persistence may partly explain why relapse happens after treatment is stopped. TCR sequences shared between patients were less clear than in mice, possibly partly because of HLA diversity in the patient population. Scalp TCR repertoire analysis is complicated because resident alphabeta T cells in normal human skin are also sequenced, whereas mouse skin is dominated by gammadelta T cells. Because the treated cohort was small and included a single nonresponder, larger studies are needed to assess links between baseline CD8+ expansion and response. Compared with normal scalp, lesional scalp, particularly in alopecia totalis/universalis, had higher clonality and more expanded CD8+ clones, which suggests antigenic drive. Tofacitinib significantly lowered scalp clonality and the number of expanded CD8+ clones among the top 100 scalp clones.

Receptor libraries were prepared by the immunoSEQ multiplex PCR assay. To provide template for TCR sequencing, every sample had RNA extracted and reverse transcribed into cDNA. First-strand cDNA was synthesized with SuperScript III using a 2:1 mix of oligo-dT and random hexamers. A synthetic immune receptor repertoire was used to assess amplification bias, and residual bias was removed computationally. As for the authors' bioinformatics: After raw reads were preprocessed to remove errors, the CDR3 was defined following IMGT conventions as running from the conserved cysteine to phenylalanine. Clonality was computed as 1 minus the Shannon entropy, with the entropy normalized by log2 of the number of productive unique TCRs. Scalp TCRbeta sequences were cross-referenced with sorted blood CD4 and CD8 repertoires so that the CD4 or CD8 identity of scalp clones could be inferred. TCRdb carries this immuneACCESS record with in-frame sequences only. Its versions omit some clonotypes, under half of them owing to an unresolved V gene in the studies checked, with the rest unexplained. D and trimming come from the DNA, and the V and J calls and clone size come from that table. The sample table records fewer than 250,000 clones; less than 65% of these occur just once. The ten largest clones add up to around 4.2% of the sample.

The sequences come from CD4+ T cells sorted from blood, collected at week 4, from a patient treated with tofacitinib. The receptor was isolated from a human donor with alopecia areata. The chain uses TRBV4-1 and TRBJ2-3; TRBD2 aligns with 7 central bases. In nucleotide form, the sequence is TGCGCCAGCAGCCAAGGTCCCGGGGGGGATACGCAGTATTTT. This translates into CASSQGPGGDTQYF.